A single sample is the source of the 4 T cell receptor beta chains below, sequenced in a study of blood T cell repertoires in COVID-19. Method: immunoSEQ multiplex PCR; TCRdb's copy keeps in-frame clones and lacks some. This sample yields some 300,000 clones, of which roughly 86% are seen a single time; 1% to 1.5% belongs to the top ten. The sequencing input was peripheral blood. The receptor source for this set is a man in his 70s with acute or convalescent COVID-19.

The chain joins TRBV4-2 to TRBJ1-2; 7 bases agree with TRBD1. This CDR3 comprises 14 residues. From germline, CDR1 is LGHNA and CDR2 YNFKEQ. After removal of 3 bases from V and 7 bases from J, the junction contained 8 bases not matched to a gene. The CDR3 loop is CASSHGQDSGGYTF. CDR3 nucleotides: TGTGCCAGCAGCCACGGACAGGATTCAGGTGGCTACACCTTC.

The chain links TRBV5-1 to TRBJ1-3, with D uncertain. V shed 0 bases and J shed 2 bases, with 9 bases lying between them. This CDR3 region has 15 residues. Germline V gives CDR1 SGHRS, CDR2 YFSETQ. CDR3 residues: CASSLAGVTGNTIYF. The CDR3 region has the DNA TGCGCCAGCAGCTTGGCTGGAGTGACTGGAAACACCATATATTTT.

The V and J genes are TRBV6-5 and TRBJ2-7; TRBD1 agrees at 7 bases. The CDR3 spans 15 residues. Unmatched junction bases numbered 5, after V lost 2 bases and J lost 1 base. Germline V gives CDR1 MNHEY, CDR2 SVGAGI. For the CDR3, the DNA is TGTGCCAGCAGTTACGACAGGGCGCGGTCCTACGAGCAGTACTTC. This codes for CASSYDRARSYEQYF.

The chain's CDR3 is CASSDSPSGRLYNEQFF. In DNA, the CDR3 is TGTGCCAGCAGTGACTCGCCTAGCGGGAGGTTGTACAATGAGCAGTTCTTC. This chain links TRBV6-4 with TRBJ2-1; TRBD2 matches 11 bases. Germline V CDR1 and CDR2: MRHNA, SNTAGT. The CDR3 runs to 17 residues. V shed 0 bases and J 4 bases; nucleotides not matched to a gene: 5.